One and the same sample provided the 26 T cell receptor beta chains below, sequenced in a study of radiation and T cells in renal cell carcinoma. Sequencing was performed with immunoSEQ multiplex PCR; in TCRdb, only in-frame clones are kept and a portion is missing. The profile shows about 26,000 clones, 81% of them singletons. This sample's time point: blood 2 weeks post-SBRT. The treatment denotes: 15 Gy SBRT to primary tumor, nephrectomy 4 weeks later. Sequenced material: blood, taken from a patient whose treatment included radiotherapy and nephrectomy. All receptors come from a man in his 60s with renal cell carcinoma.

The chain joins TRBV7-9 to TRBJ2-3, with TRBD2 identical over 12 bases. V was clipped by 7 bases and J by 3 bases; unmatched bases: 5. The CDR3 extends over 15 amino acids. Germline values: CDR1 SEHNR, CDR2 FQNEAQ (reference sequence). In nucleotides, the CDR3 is TGTGCCAGCAATCTAGCGGGAGGGTGGACAGATACGCAGTATTTT. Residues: CASNLAGGWTDTQYF.

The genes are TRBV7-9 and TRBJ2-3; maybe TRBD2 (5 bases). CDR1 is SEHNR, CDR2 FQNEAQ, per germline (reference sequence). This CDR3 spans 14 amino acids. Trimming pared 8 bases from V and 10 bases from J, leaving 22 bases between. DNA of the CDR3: TGTGCCAGCGAGGAGAGGGTCGGGGATTCGGCGCAGTATTTT. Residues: CASEERVGDSAQYF.

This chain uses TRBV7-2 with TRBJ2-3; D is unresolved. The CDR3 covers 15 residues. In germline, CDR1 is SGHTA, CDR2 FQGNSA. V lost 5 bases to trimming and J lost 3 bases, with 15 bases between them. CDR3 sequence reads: CASSAFSGSTDTQYF. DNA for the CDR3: TGTGCCAGCAGCGCGTTCTCAGGTAGTACAGATACGCAGTATTTT.

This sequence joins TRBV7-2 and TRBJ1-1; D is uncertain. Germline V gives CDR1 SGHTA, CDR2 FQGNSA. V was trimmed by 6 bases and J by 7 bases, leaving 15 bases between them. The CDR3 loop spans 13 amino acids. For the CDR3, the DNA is TGTGCCAGCAGTTCAGACCCACTGGTTGAAGCTTTCTTT. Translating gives CASSSDPLVEAFF.

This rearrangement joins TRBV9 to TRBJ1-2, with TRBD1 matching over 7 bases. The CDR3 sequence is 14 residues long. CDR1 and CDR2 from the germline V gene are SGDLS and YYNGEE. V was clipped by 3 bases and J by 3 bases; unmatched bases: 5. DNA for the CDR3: TGTGCCAGCAGCGCCGCAGGGGGGGACTATGGCTACACCTTC. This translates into CASSAAGGDYGYTF.

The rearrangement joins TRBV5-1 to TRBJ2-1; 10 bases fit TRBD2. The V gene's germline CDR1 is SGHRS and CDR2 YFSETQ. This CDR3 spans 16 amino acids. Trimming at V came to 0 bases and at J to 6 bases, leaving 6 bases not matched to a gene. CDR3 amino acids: CASSLGASGSSNEQFF. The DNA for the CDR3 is TGCGCCAGCAGCTTGGGGGCTAGCGGGAGCAGCAATGAGCAGTTCTTC.

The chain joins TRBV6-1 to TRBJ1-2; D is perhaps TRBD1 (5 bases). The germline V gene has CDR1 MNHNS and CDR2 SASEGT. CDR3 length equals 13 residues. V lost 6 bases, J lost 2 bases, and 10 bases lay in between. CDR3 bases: TGTGCCAGCAGCAGGGCGGGGAACTATGGCTACACCTTC. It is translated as CASSRAGNYGYTF.

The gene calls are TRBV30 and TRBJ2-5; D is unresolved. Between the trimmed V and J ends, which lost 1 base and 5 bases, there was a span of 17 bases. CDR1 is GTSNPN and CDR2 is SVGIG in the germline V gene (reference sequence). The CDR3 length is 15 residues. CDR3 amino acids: CAWSDGLGPPETQYF. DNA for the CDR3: TGTGCCTGGAGTGACGGTTTAGGACCCCCCGAGACCCAGTACTTC.

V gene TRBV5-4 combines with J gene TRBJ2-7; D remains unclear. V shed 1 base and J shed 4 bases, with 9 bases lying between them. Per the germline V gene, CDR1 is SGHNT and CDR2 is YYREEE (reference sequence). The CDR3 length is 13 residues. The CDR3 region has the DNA TGTGCCAGCAGCTTGTATATGTCTTACGAGCAGTACTTC. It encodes CASSLYMSYEQYF.

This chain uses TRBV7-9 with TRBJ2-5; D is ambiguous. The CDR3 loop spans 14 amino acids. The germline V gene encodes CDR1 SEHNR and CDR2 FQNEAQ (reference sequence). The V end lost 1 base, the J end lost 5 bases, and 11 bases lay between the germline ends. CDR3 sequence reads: CASSLGGAWETQYF. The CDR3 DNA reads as TGTGCCAGCAGCTTAGGAGGAGCTTGGGAGACCCAGTACTTC.

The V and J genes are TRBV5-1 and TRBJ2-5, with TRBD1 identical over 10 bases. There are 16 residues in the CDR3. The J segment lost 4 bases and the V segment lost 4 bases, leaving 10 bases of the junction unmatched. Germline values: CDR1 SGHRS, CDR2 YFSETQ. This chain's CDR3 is CASSLQLGDRGETQYF. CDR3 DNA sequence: TGCGCCAGCAGCCTCCAGTTAGGGGACAGGGGAGAGACCCAGTACTTC.

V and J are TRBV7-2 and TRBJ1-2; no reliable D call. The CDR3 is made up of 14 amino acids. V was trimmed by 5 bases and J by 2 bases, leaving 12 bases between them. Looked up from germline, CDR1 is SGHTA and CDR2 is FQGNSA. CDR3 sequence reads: CASSPGPPNYGYTF. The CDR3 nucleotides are TGTGCCAGCAGCCCAGGACCCCCCAACTATGGCTACACCTTC.

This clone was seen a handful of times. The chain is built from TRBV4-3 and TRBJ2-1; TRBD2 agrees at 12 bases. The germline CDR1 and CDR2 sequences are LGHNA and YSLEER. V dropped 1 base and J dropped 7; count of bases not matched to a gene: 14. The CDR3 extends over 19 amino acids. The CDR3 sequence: CASSQAPSGRASGQNEQFF. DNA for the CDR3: TGCGCCAGCAGCCAAGCCCCTAGCGGGAGGGCCTCGGGTCAAAATGAGCAGTTCTTC.

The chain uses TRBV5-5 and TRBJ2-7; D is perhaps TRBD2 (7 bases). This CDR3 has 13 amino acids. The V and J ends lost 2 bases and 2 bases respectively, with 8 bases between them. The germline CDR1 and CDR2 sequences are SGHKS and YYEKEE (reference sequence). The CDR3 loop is CASSFGGPYEQYF. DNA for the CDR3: TGTGCCAGCAGCTTCGGGGGGCCCTACGAGCAGTACTTC.

CDR3 amino acids: CASSLYWSGRGDGYTF. The DNA of the CDR3 is TGTGCCAGCAGTTTATATTGGTCGGGCAGGGGGGATGGCTACACCTTC. This chain links TRBV27 with TRBJ1-2, with 7 bases lining up with TRBD1. V lost 1 base, J lost 6 bases, and 11 bases stayed unmatched. CDR3 length: 16 amino acids. Germline assignment: CDR1 MNHEY and CDR2 SMNVEV (reference sequence).

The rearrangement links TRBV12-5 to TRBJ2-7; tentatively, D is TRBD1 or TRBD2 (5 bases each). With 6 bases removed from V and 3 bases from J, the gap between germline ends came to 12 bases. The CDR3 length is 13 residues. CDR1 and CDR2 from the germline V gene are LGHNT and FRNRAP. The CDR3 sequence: CASGWDRGYEQYF. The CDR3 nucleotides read TGTGCTAGTGGCTGGGACCGCGGCTACGAGCAGTACTTC.

The CDR3 sequence is CASSPAAGVNQPQHF. CDR3 bases: TGTGCCAGCTCACCAGCGGCAGGGGTTAATCAGCCCCAGCATTTT. This chain links TRBV18 with TRBJ1-5, with D possibly TRBD1 on 6 matching bases. This CDR3 comprises 15 residues. Trimming removed 2 bases from V and 4 bases from J, with 12 bases in between. CDR1 is KGHSH, CDR2 LQKENI, per germline.

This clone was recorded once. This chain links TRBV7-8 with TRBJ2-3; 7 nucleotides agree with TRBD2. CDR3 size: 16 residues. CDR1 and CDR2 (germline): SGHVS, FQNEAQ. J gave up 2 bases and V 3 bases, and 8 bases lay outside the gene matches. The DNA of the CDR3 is TGTGCCAGCAGCTTCCTCTCAGCGGGGACCACAGATACGCAGTATTTT. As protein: CASSFLSAGTTDTQYF.

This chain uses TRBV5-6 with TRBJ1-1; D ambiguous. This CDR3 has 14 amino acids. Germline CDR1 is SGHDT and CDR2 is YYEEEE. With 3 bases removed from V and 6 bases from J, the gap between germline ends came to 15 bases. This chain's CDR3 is CASSYSFRFSEAFF. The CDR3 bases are TGTGCCAGCAGCTACTCATTTCGGTTCTCTGAAGCTTTCTTT.

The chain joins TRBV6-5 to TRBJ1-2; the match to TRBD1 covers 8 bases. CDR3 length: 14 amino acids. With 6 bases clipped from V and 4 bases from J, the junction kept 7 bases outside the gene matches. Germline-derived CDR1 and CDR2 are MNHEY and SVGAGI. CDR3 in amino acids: CASSSRGPLYGYTF. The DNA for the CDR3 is TGTGCCAGCAGCTCCAGGGGGCCTCTCTATGGCTACACCTTC.

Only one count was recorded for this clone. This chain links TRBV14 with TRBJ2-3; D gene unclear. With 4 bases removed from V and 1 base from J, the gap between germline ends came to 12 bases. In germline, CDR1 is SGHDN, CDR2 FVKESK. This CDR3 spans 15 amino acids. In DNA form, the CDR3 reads TGTGCCAGCAGCCGCGTAAGGTGGCGCACAGATACGCAGTATTTT. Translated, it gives CASSRVRWRTDTQYF.

The chain's CDR3 is CASSSGTLNGETQYF. The CDR3 region has the DNA TGTGCCAGCAGCTCCGGGACACTCAACGGGGAGACCCAGTACTTC. The rearrangement joins TRBV7-9 to TRBJ2-5, with TRBD1 as a possible D gene (6 bases). The germline CDR1 and CDR2 sequences are SEHNR and FQNEAQ (reference sequence). V was pared by 4 bases and J by 5 bases, with 17 bases between. The CDR3 is 15 residues long.

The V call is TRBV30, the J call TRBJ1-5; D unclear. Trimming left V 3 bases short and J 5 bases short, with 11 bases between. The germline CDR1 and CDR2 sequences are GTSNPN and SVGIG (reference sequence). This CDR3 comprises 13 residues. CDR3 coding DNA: TGTGCCTGGAGCCTAGACGGCTATCAGCCCCAGCATTTT. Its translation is CAWSLDGYQPQHF.

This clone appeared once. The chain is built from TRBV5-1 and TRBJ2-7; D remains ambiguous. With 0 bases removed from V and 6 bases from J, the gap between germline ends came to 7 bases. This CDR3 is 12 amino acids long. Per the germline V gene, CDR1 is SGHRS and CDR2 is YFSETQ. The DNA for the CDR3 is TGCGCCAGCAGCTTGGTAGCTAGCGAGCAGTACTTC. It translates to CASSLVASEQYF. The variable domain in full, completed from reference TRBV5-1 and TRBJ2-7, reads KAGVTQTPRYLIKTRGQQVTLSCSPISGHRSVSWYQQTPGQGLQFLFEYFSETQRNKGNFPGRFSGRQFSNSRSEMNVSTLELGDSALYLCASSLVASEQYFGPGTRLTVT.

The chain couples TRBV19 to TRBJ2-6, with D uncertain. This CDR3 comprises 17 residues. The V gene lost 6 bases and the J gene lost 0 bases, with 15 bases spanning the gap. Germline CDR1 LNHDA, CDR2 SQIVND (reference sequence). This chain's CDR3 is CASRLDRRGSGANVLTF. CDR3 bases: TGTGCCAGTAGGCTAGACCGGAGAGGCTCTGGGGCCAACGTCCTGACTTTC.

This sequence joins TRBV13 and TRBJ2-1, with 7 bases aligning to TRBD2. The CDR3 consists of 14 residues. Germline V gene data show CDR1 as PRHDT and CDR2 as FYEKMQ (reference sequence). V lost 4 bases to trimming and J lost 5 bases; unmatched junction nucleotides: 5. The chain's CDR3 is CASSWDYFNNEQFF. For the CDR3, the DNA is TGTGCCAGCAGCTGGGACTACTTTAACAATGAGCAGTTCTTC.